One and the same sample provided the 3 T cell receptor beta chains below, sequenced in a study of T cells in localized non-small cell lung cancer. Data came from immunoSEQ multiplex PCR; TCRdb stores just in-frame clones and leaves some out. The profile shows about 36,000 clones, more than 80% of them singletons. Material: peripheral blood, obtained before any cancer treatment. These receptors all come from a female donor aged 60 or older with stage I lung adenocarcinoma.

This chain connects TRBV5-4 to TRBJ2-1; D gene unclear. CDR3 length equals 15 residues. V shed 3 bases and J shed 2 bases, with 12 bases lying between them. CDR1 and CDR2 (germline): SGHNT, YYREEE (reference sequence). The CDR3, as DNA: TGTGCCAGCAGCTGGGATCCGCCCGCCTACAATGAGCAGTTCTTC. Its protein is CASSWDPPAYNEQFF.

V is TRBV16 and J is TRBJ1-1, with unresolved D. Trimming stripped 0 bases from V and 4 bases from J, with 12 bases between. This CDR3 spans 15 amino acids. Germline values: CDR1 KGHSY, CDR2 FQNENV. The CDR3, as DNA: TGTGCCAGCAGCCAATCGCGGGTGGTATTCACTGAAGCTTTCTTT. Translated, it gives CASSQSRVVFTEAFF.

The rearrangement joins TRBV18 to TRBJ1-5, with a tentative D call TRBD1 (5 bases). V lost 6 bases and J 4 bases, leaving 10 bases between the germline ends. Germline loops: CDR1 KGHSH, CDR2 LQKENI. This CDR3 region has 13 residues. The CDR3 spells CASSPGGNQPQHF. CDR3 in DNA: TGTGCCAGCTCCCCCGGGGGTAATCAGCCCCAGCATTTT. Variable domain in full (rest from reference TRBV18 and TRBJ1-5): NAGVMQNPRHLVRRRGQEARLRCSPMKGHSHVYWYRQLPEEGLKFMVYLQKENIIDESGMPKERFSAEFPKEGPSILRIQQVVRGDSAAYFCASSPGGNQPQHFGDGTRLSIL.